Listed below are T cell receptor beta chains from one sample, sequenced in a study of control samples from healthy donors and cancer patients. The assay was immunoSEQ multiplex PCR, and TCRdb's table has in-frame clones only and misses some. In the table there are some 70,000 clones, over 80% of which are singletons. The specimen was blood. These receptor sequences come from a man aged 55-75 years in good health. Both conserved end residues are part of each CDR3. A D gene is named only where the DNA matches it firmly. Clone size, where shown, is once, few, many, or a class for clones that have expanded.

CASSQEALGTGELFF,TGCGCCAGCAGCCAAGAAGCGTTGGGCACCGGGGAGCTGTTTTTT,TRBJ2-2,large,TRBV4-3,.
CASSSRLAVTYEQYF,TGTGCCAGCAGCTCTCGACTAGCAGTGACCTACGAGCAGTACTTC,TRBJ2-7,.,TRBV11-2,TRBD2
CASSPTGEIYNEQFF,TGTGCCAGCAGTCCGACGGGAGAGATATACAATGAGCAGTTCTTC,TRBJ2-1,.,TRBV9,.
CASSLGTGENTEAFF,TGTGCCAGCAGCTTAGGGACAGGGGAGAACACTGAAGCTTTCTTT,TRBJ1-1,.,TRBV7-9,TRBD1
CASSLAPGLGNQPQHF,TGTGCCAGCAGCTTAGCCCCTGGGCTGGGCAATCAGCCCCAGCATTTT,TRBJ1-5,.,TRBV7-8,.
CATGGSGGNEKLFF,TGTGCCACCGGAGGTAGTGGGGGTAATGAAAAACTGTTTTTT,TRBJ1-4,.,TRBV28,.
CASSWGTGSGNTIYF,TGCGCCAGCAGCTGGGGGACAGGCTCTGGAAACACCATATATTTT,TRBJ1-3,.,TRBV5-1,TRBD1
CASSKAGSGANVLTF,TGTGCCAGTAGTAAGGCTGGCTCTGGGGCCAACGTCCTGACTTTC,TRBJ2-6,once,TRBV19,.
CSVARDGNYGYTF,TGCAGCGTCGCACGGGACGGGAACTATGGCTACACCTTC,TRBJ1-2,once,TRBV29-1,.
CASSLGFQGETQYF,TGTGCCAGCAGCTTAGGATTTCAGGGGGAGACCCAGTACTTC,TRBJ2-5,.,TRBV7-3,.
CASSVHTSGRRTGELFF,TGTGCCAGCAGCGTTCATACTAGCGGGAGGAGGACCGGGGAGCTGTTTTTT,TRBJ2-2,.,TRBV9,TRBD2
CSVVVTLQETQYF,TGCAGCGTTGTAGTGACACTCCAAGAGACCCAGTACTTC,TRBJ2-5,.,TRBV29-1,.
CASSLGTSGSHEQFF,TGTGCCAGCAGCTTAGGGACTAGCGGGTCCCATGAGCAGTTCTTC,TRBJ2-1,.,TRBV7-2,TRBD2
CASSWGGRQPQHF,TGTGCCAGCAGCTGGGGGGGAAGGCAGCCCCAGCATTTT,TRBJ1-5,.,TRBV7-2,.
CASSITSGRALGELFF,TGTGCCAGTAGTATTACTAGCGGGAGGGCCCTCGGGGAGCTGTTTTTT,TRBJ2-2,.,TRBV19,TRBD2
CASSRQQYTGELFF,TGTGCCAGCTCCCGGCAACAGTACACCGGGGAGCTGTTTTTT,TRBJ2-2,.,TRBV6-5,.
CASSQDHSNQPQHF,TGTGCCAGTAGCCAAGACCATAGCAATCAGCCCCAGCATTTT,TRBJ1-5,.,TRBV19,.
CASSSVVGGAYEQYF,TGTGCCAGCAGCAGCGTCGTCGGGGGAGCCTACGAGCAGTACTTC,TRBJ2-7,.,TRBV7-8,.
CAISEDTGYSYNEQFF,TGTGCCATCAGTGAGGACACAGGGTACTCCTACAATGAGCAGTTCTTC,TRBJ2-1,.,TRBV10-3,.
CASSSGTIPAGELFF,TGTGCCAGCAGTTCCGGGACCATCCCCGCCGGGGAGCTGTTTTTT,TRBJ2-2,once,TRBV6-5,.
CASSLRAGQAFF,TGTGCCAGCAGCTTGAGGGCAGGGCAAGCTTTCTTT,TRBJ1-1,once,TRBV5-6,.
CASYRRNTGELFF,TGTGCCAGTTACAGGAGGAACACCGGGGAGCTGTTTTTT,TRBJ2-2,.,TRBV28,.
CASSFGTGNTEAFF,TGTGCCAGCAGCTTCGGGACAGGGAACACTGAAGCTTTCTTT,TRBJ1-1,.,TRBV5-8,TRBD1
CAGSLDPGGYDEQYF,TGTGCCGGCAGCTTAGATCCAGGGGGCTACGACGAGCAGTACTTC,TRBJ2-7,.,TRBV7-2,TRBD1
CASSDGQSSGNTIYF,TGTGCCAGCAGTGATGGGCAGAGCTCTGGAAACACCATATATTTT,TRBJ1-3,.,TRBV2,.
CASSPTGAEQFF,TGTGCCAGCAGCCCCACAGGGGCAGAGCAGTTCTTC,TRBJ2-1,.,TRBV3-1/TRBV3-2,TRBD1
CASSIGTGVGQPQHF,TGTGCCAGCAGCATAGGGACAGGGGTGGGTCAGCCCCAGCATTTT,TRBJ1-5,.,TRBV11-2,TRBD1
CASREVPPYEQYF,TGTGCCAGCAGGGAGGTACCCCCCTACGAGCAGTACTTC,TRBJ2-7,.,TRBV6-5,.
CASRSGAGGLNEQFF,TGTGCCAGCAGGTCAGGGGCGGGAGGGCTCAATGAGCAGTTCTTC,TRBJ2-1,.,TRBV6-5,TRBD2
CASSRQGNTEAFF,TGTGCCAGCAGCAGACAGGGGAACACTGAAGCTTTCTTT,TRBJ1-1,.,TRBV7-8,TRBD1
CASRGETSTNTGELFF,TGTGCCAGCAGGGGTGAAACCTCGACGAACACCGGGGAGCTGTTTTTT,TRBJ2-2,.,TRBV27,.
CASTTTGYDGYTF,TGTGCCAGCACCACTACAGGGTATGACGGCTACACCTTC,TRBJ1-2,few,TRBV7-2,.
CASCPGTGFEKLFF,TGCGCCAGCTGTCCCGGGACAGGGTTTGAAAAACTGTTTTTT,TRBJ1-4,.,TRBV5-1,TRBD1
CASSTGTDSYNEQFF,TGTGCCAGTAGTACCGGGACAGACTCCTACAATGAGCAGTTCTTC,TRBJ2-1,.,TRBV19,TRBD1
CASSAGQTGNTIYF,TGTGCCAGCAGCGCGGGACAGACGGGAAACACCATATATTTT,TRBJ1-3,.,TRBV7-9,TRBD1
CAWSVQRVMGEKLFF,TGTGCCTGGAGTGTACAACGGGTGATGGGCGAAAAACTGTTTTTT,TRBJ1-4,few,TRBV30,.
CASSVGTQRTDTQYF,TGTGCCAGCAGCGTGGGGACCCAGAGGACAGATACGCAGTATTTT,TRBJ2-3,.,TRBV9,.
CASSSGGGGLSGYTF,TGCGCCAGCAGCTCCGGTGGGGGAGGGCTAAGTGGCTACACCTTC,TRBJ1-2,few,TRBV5-1,.
CASSFFRLAGVYNEQFF,TGTGCCAGCAGCTTCTTTCGGCTAGCGGGAGTATACAATGAGCAGTTCTTC,TRBJ2-1,.,TRBV7-3,TRBD2
CASSEAPGLQYEQYF,TGTGCCAGCAGTGAAGCTCCGGGACTACAATACGAGCAGTACTTC,TRBJ2-7,.,TRBV6-1,TRBD2
CASSSGQWKPLHF,TGTGCCAGCAGCTCGGGACAGTGGAAACCCCTCCACTTT,TRBJ1-6,.,TRBV7-9,TRBD1
CASSHHGSHSGANVLTF,TGTGCCAGCAGCCACCACGGATCGCACTCTGGGGCCAACGTCCTGACTTTC,TRBJ2-6,.,TRBV3-1/TRBV3-2,.
CASSLFGEPSYEQYF,TGTGCCAGCAGTTTATTTGGTGAACCCTCCTACGAGCAGTACTTC,TRBJ2-7,.,TRBV28,.
CASSSTSGRFSYEQYF,TGTGCCAGCAGTTCCACTAGCGGGAGGTTCTCCTACGAGCAGTACTTC,TRBJ2-7,.,TRBV6-6,TRBD2
CASSFPSDEQYF,TGTGCCAGCAGCTTCCCCTCTGACGAGCAGTACTTC,TRBJ2-7,.,TRBV7-2,.
CAWSVGGRGNQPQHF,TGTGCCTGGAGTGTCGGGGGGCGCGGCAATCAGCCCCAGCATTTT,TRBJ1-5,few,TRBV30,.
CASSAHRVGDTEAFF,TGTGCCAGCAGCGCCCACAGGGTTGGTGACACTGAAGCTTTCTTT,TRBJ1-1,.,TRBV9,.
CSASEDILYF,TGCAGTGCTAGTGAAGATATTCTGTACTTC,TRBJ2-5,.,TRBV20-1,.
CASRSSDRAGTEAFF,TGTGCCAGCAGATCTTCGGACAGGGCGGGCACTGAAGCTTTCTTT,TRBJ1-1,.,TRBV3-1/TRBV3-2,TRBD1
CASSLLAGGGETQYF,TGTGCCAGCAGTTTACTAGCGGGAGGGGGGGAGACCCAGTACTTC,TRBJ2-5,.,TRBV6-5,TRBD2
CASSPEPLAGVDEQYF,TGTGCCAGCAGCCCCGAACCCTTAGCGGGAGTAGACGAGCAGTACTTC,TRBJ2-7,few,TRBV7-2,TRBD2
CASSQDRGSGNTIYF,TGCGCCAGCAGCCAAGACAGGGGGTCAGGAAACACCATATATTTT,TRBJ1-3,.,TRBV4-3,TRBD1
CASSPLGQGSNQPQHF,TGTGCCAGTAGTCCCCTCGGACAGGGCAGCAATCAGCCCCAGCATTTT,TRBJ1-5,.,TRBV19,TRBD1